The clone carrying this T cell receptor (beta chain) was detected only once. This CDR3 has 14 amino acids. Germline V lookup: CDR1 SEHNR, CDR2 FQNEAQ (reference sequence). The V end lost 0 bases, the J end lost 9 bases, and 12 bases lay between the germline ends. The sample is drawn from a study of OX40 agonist ivuxolimab in advanced cancers. TCRdb's table, derived via immunoSEQ multiplex PCR, lists solely in-frame clones and lacks some. The sample lists about 14,000 clones; 82% were seen once. The rearrangement joins TRBV7-9 to TRBJ2-4; D is uncertain. The TCR sequence derives from an adult with an advanced solid tumor such as melanoma, head and neck, liver or kidney cancer. The sequences come from CD4+ or CD8+ T cells sorted from blood, collected in a trial of the OX40 agonist ivuxolimab. CDR3 sequence reads: CASSLAANLGIQYF. The CDR3 nucleotides are TGTGCCAGCAGCTTAGCAGCGAACCTAGGCATTCAGTACTTC.